This TCR beta chain was identified in a study of cytomegalovirus exposure and HLA in healthy donors. General observations from the study: Analyzed later, most CMV-associated TCR beta chains appeared HLA-restricted.

The PCR had 60 Vbeta and 13 Jbeta primers. Using immunoSEQ multiplex PCR, the repertoire was profiled, and TCRdb retains in-frame clones only, with some absent. The sample holds some 130,000 clones, 79% seen once. The CDR3 contains 15 residues. The V gene lost 0 bases and the J gene lost 4 bases, with 10 bases spanning the gap. CDR1 SEHNR and CDR2 FQNEAQ come from the germline V gene (reference sequence). On this clone itself: Its matching antigen is unknown.

V usage is TRBV7-9 and J usage is TRBJ2-1, with a tentative D call TRBD2 (6 bases). The receptor was isolated from a man between 35 and 55 years old in good health and CMV-seropositive. The sequenced sample was PBMCs. The CDR3 sequence: CASSLASGGYNEQFF. CDR3 DNA sequence: TGTGCCAGCAGCTTAGCTAGCGGAGGTTACAATGAGCAGTTCTTC.